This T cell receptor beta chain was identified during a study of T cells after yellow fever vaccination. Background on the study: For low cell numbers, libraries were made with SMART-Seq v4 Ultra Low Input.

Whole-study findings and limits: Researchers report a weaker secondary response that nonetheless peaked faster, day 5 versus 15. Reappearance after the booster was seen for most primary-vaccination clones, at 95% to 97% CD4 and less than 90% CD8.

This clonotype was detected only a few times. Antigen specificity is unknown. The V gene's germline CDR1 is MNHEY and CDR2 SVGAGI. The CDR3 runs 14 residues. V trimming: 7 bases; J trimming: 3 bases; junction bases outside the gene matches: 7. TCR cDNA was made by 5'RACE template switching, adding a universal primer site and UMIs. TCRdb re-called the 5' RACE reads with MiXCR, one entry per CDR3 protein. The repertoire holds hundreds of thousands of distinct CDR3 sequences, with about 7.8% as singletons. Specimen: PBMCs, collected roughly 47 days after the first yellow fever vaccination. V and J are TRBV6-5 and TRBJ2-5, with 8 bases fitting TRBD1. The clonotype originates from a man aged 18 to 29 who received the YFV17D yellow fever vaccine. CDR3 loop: CASMLTGAEETQYF. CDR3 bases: TGTGCCAGCATGCTGACAGGGGCCGAAGAGACCCAGTACTTC.